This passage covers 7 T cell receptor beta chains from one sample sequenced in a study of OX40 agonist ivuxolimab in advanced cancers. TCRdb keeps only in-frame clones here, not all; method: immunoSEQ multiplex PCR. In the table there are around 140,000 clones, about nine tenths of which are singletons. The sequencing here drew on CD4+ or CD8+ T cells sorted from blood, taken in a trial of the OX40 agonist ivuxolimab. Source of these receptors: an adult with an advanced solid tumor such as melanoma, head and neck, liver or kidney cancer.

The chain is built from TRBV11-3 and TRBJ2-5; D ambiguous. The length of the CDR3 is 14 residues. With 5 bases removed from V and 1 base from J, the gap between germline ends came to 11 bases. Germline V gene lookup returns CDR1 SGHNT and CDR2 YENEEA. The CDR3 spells CASSHSRFQETQYF. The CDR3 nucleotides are TGTGCCAGCAGCCATTCGAGGTTCCAAGAGACCCAGTACTTC.

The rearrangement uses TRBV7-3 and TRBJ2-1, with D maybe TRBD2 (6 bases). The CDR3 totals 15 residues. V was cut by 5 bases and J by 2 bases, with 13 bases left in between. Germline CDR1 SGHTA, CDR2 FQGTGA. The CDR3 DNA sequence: TGTGCCAGCAGCCCAGGCGGGACCACCTACAATGAGCAGTTCTTC. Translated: CASSPGGTTYNEQFF.

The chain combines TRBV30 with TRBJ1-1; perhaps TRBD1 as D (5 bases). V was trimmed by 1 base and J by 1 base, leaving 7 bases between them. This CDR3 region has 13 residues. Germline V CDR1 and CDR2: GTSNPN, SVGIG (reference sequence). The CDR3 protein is CAWSGQQNTEAFF. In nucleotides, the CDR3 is TGTGCCTGGAGTGGACAGCAGAACACTGAAGCTTTCTTT.

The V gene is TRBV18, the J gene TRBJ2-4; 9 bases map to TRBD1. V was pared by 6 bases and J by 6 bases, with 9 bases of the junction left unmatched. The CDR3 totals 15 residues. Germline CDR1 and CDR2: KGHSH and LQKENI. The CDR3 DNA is TGTGCCAGCTCGACTGATGGACAGGGGAGAAACATTCAGTACTTC. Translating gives CASSTDGQGRNIQYF.

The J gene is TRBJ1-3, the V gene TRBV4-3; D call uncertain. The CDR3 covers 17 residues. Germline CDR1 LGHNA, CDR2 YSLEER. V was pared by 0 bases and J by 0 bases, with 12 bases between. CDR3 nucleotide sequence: TGCGCCAGCAGCCAAGAGTGGCACGCGAGCTCTGGAAACACCATATATTTT. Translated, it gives CASSQEWHASSGNTIYF.

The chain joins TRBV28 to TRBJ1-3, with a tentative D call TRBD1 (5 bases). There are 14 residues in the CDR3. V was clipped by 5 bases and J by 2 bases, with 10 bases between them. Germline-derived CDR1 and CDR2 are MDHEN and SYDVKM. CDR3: CASSRGTAGNTIYF. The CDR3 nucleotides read TGTGCCAGCAGTCGGGGGACGGCTGGAAACACCATATATTTT.

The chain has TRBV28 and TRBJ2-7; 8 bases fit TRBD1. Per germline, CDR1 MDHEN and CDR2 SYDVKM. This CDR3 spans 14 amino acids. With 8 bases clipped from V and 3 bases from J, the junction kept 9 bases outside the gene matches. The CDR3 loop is CASFSGGIDYEQYF. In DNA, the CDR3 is TGTGCCAGCTTCTCAGGGGGCATCGACTACGAGCAGTACTTC.